The rows below give T cell receptor beta chains drawn from one sample of a study of T cell responses to AZD1222 COVID-19 vaccine. Here immunoSEQ multiplex PCR was the method, and the copy in TCRdb shows in-frame clones only, minus some. Here the sample spans 100,000 to 150,000 clones, 88% being singletons. The material was peripheral blood, obtained on day 0 of AZD1222 vaccination. The origin of the receptors is an adult in good health. Each CDR3 is given with its conserved first and last residue. A D gene is named only where the DNA matches it firmly. Clone size is given for some rows only: seen once, a few or many times, or a class if the clone is expanded.

length: 12
D: .
J: TRBJ1-1
V: TRBV2
size: .
DNA: TGTGCCAGCAGTGAAAGAGGGCCCTCCGCTTTCTTT
CDR3: CASSERGPSAFF

length: 14
D: .
J: TRBJ1-5
V: TRBV10-3
size: .
DNA: TGTGCCATCAGTGGGACAGAATTAAATCAGCCCCAGCATTTT
CDR3: CAISGTELNQPQHF

length: 14
D: .
J: TRBJ1-2
V: TRBV10-3
size: once
DNA: TGTGCCATCAGGGACTACCGCACCGGCTATGGCTACACCTTC
CDR3: CAIRDYRTGYGYTF

length: 16
D: TRBD1
J: TRBJ1-2
V: TRBV10-3
size: .
DNA: TGTGCCATCAGTGATCTGGACAGGGAGAAAAACTATGGCTACACCTTC
CDR3: CAISDLDREKNYGYTF

length: 18
D: TRBD2
J: TRBJ2-1
V: TRBV5-4
size: .
DNA: TGTGCCAGCAGCTTGGACGGGACTAGCGCTAGCTCCTACAATGAGCAGTTCTTC
CDR3: CASSLDGTSASSYNEQFF

length: 15
D: .
J: TRBJ2-1
V: TRBV29-1
size: .
DNA: TGCAGCGTTGCATCACACCAGAGCTCCTACAATGAGCAGTTCTTC
CDR3: CSVASHQSSYNEQFF

length: 14
D: .
J: TRBJ1-1
V: TRBV24-1
size: .
DNA: TGTGCCACCAGACGGGACGGACTCTCTGGTGAAGCTTTCTTT
CDR3: CATRRDGLSGEAFF

length: 13
D: .
J: TRBJ2-1
V: TRBV11-2
size: .
DNA: TGTGCCAGCAGTCGGACAGAGTACAATGAGCAGTTCTTC
CDR3: CASSRTEYNEQFF

length: 13
D: .
J: TRBJ1-3
V: TRBV30
size: .
DNA: TGTGCCTGGAATCGGGACTCCGGAAACACCATATATTTT
CDR3: CAWNRDSGNTIYF

length: 14
D: TRBD1
J: TRBJ1-1
V: TRBV18
size: .
DNA: TGTGCCAGCTCACCTCTTACAGGGGGCACTGAAGCTTTCTTT
CDR3: CASSPLTGGTEAFF

length: 15
D: TRBD2
J: TRBJ2-7
V: TRBV29-1
size: .
DNA: TGCAGCGCCGGACTAGCTGGGAGCATACCCTACGAGCAGTACTTC
CDR3: CSAGLAGSIPYEQYF